The source of this T cell receptor beta chain is a study of cytomegalovirus exposure and HLA in healthy donors. Whole-study context: Unique TCRs numbering roughly 85 million, obtained from HLA-typed donors, made up an early data release. Among the approximately 400 donors who were genotyped, 81% fell in the genetic ancestry cluster that is associated with self-reported Caucasian donors.

60 Vbeta and 13 Jbeta primers were used in PCR. The table came from immunoSEQ multiplex PCR; TCRdb's copy has only in-frame clones and leaves some out. Here the sample spans about 150,000 clones, around 72% being singletons. For this clone: The antigen remains unidentified.

Study-level findings and limits: Most sequenced TCRs were rare (though some public TCRs occurred in many donors).

With 5 bases removed from V and 2 bases from J, the gap between germline ends came to 13 bases. The CDR3 runs to 14 residues. The germline gives CDR1 SGHRS, CDR2 YFSETQ. Sequenced input: PBMCs. This TCR was recovered from a man younger than 30 in good health and CMV-seropositive. The chain couples TRBV5-1 to TRBJ1-1; D is possibly TRBD1 (6 bases). The DNA for the CDR3 is TGCGCCAGCAGTCCCTGGACAGCAAACACTGAAGCTTTCTTT. Translating gives CASSPWTANTEAFF.